This TCR beta chain was documented in a study of blood T cell repertoires in COVID-19. Clones were sequenced by immunoSEQ multiplex PCR, and TCRdb holds only the in-frame ones, with some missing. The table includes 210,000 or so clones, around 90% detected once. Remarks on this clone: The same CDR3 arises from other DNA sequences in this sample as well.

Germline-derived CDR1 and CDR2 are SGDLS and YYNGEE. CDR3 length: 14 amino acids. Trimming shortened V by 0 bases and J by 3 bases, and 9 bases separated the two germline ends. The sequenced material came from peripheral blood. The sequence derives from a man aged 25-45 years with COVID-19, enrolled during active disease. This chain uses TRBV9 with TRBJ1-2; no reliable D call. The CDR3 spells CASSVGGGDYGYTF. CDR3 DNA sequence: TGTGCCAGCAGCGTAGGGGGAGGCGACTATGGCTACACCTTC.